The clone carrying this T cell receptor beta chain was recorded a few times. What it binds is not known. Germline is not matched at one junction end, which may reflect a read error. The sample is drawn from a study of blood T cells in healthy people across ages. Whole-study findings and limits: The authors considered diversity estimates from one million T cells to be underestimates. Observed TCR beta diversity showed a strong correlation with the percentage of naive T cells as measured by flow cytometry.

From germline, CDR1 is MGHDK and CDR2 SYGVNS. The CDR3 covers 15 residues. A second about 7 to 12 cycle PCR used barcoded and J-beta primers. Each CDR3 protein is one row after TCRdb ran MiXCR on the 5' RACE reads. Seen here are approximately 690,000 distinct CDR3 sequences, about 43% observed once, and the top ten hold around 32%. Each sample yielded at least 7 million isolated PBMCs. V gene TRBV25-1 combines with J gene TRBJ2-1; TRBD1 matches 8 bases. Source material: blood. The source is a man older than 75 in good health. Here the CDR3 reads CASSAYRGSYTEQFF. The CDR3 DNA sequence: TGTGCCAGCAGTGCATACAGGGGGAGTTACACTGAGCAGTTCTTC.